Sequencing of this T cell receptor (beta chain) was carried out in a study of cytomegalovirus exposure and HLA in healthy donors. The assay was immunoSEQ multiplex PCR, and TCRdb's table has in-frame clones only and misses some. The data show about 360,000 clones, around 86% seen once. CDR1 and CDR2 (germline): SNHLY, FYNNEI. This CDR3 is 15 amino acids long. Trimming took off 6 bases at V and 4 bases at J, with 15 bases between the two ends. V usage is TRBV2 and J usage is TRBJ2-2, with D tentatively TRBD1 (6 bases). The TCR originated in a woman aged 18 to 35 in good health and CMV-seronegative. The sequenced material came from PBMCs. The CDR3 reads CASSPPQDSTGELFF. The CDR3 nucleotides read TGTGCCAGCAGCCCACCTCAGGACAGCACCGGGGAGCTGTTTTTT.